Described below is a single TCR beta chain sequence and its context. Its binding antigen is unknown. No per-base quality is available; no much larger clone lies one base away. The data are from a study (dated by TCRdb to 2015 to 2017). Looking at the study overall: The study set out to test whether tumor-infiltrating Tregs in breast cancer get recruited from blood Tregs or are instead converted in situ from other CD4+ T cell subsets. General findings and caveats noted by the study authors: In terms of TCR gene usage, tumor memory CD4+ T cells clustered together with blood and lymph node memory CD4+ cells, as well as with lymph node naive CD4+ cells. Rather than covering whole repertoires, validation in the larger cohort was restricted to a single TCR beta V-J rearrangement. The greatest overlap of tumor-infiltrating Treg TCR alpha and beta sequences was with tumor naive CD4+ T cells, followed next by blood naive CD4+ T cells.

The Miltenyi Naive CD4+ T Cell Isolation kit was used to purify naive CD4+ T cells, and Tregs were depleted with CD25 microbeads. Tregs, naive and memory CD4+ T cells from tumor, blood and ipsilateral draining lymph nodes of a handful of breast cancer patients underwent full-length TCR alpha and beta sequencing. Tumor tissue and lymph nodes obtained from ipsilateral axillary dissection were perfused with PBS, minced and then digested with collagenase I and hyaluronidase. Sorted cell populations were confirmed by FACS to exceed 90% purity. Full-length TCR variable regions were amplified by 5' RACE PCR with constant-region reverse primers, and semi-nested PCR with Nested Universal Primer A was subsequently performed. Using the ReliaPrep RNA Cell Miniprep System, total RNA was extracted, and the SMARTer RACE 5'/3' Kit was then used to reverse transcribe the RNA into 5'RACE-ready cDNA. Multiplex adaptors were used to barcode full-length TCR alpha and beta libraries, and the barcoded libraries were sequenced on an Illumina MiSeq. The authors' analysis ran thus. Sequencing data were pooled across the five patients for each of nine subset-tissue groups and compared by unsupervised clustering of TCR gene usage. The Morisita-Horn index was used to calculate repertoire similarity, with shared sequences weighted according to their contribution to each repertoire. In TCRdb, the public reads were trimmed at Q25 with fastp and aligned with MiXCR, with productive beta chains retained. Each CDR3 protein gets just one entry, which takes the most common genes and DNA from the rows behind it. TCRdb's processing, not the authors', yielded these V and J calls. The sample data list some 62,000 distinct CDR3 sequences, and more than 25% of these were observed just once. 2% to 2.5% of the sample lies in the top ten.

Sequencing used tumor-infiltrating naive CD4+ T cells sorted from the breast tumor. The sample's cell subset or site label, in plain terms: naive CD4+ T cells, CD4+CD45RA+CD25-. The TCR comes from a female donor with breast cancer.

The bases are TGTGCCAGCACCTTGGGGGCCGGGGAGCTGTTTTTT. It encodes CASTLGAGELFF. The chain joins TRBV6-2 or TRBV6-3 to TRBJ2-2, with a tentative D call of TRBD1 or TRBD2, each matching 5 bases. At the junction V is shortened by 7 bases and J by 6 bases, with 9 bases in between. From the germline V gene, CDR1 is MNHEY and CDR2 is SVGEGT. From cysteine to phenylalanine, the CDR3 is 12 amino acids long. The kept DNA is CDR3 alone, 36 bases in frame from the first base.